This T cell receptor (beta chain) was identified during a study of cytomegalovirus exposure and HLA in healthy donors. Notes on the study in general: TCR association rates varied by HLA locus in a later analysis, with DRB1 highest and HLA-C lowest. There were several of the most significant clusters that appeared linked to common viral pathogens in a later analysis. One variant, a missense change in DCLRE1C, was linked in a later analysis to TCR beta V- and J-gene trimming.

A remark on this clone: Its antigen is undetermined.

Primers included in the PCR were 60 Vbeta and 13 Jbeta primers. TCRdb's copy holds only in-frame clones and misses some; the assay was immunoSEQ multiplex PCR. The repertoire has under 200,000 clones, around 79% of them found once; the top ten carry 2.1%. The clonotype was recovered from a man in his forties or fifties in good health and CMV-seronegative. What was sequenced was PBMCs.

The CDR3 spells CASSPQDREVQTQYF. The DNA for the CDR3 is TGTGCCAGCAGCCCCCAGGACAGGGAGGTGCAGACCCAGTACTTC. The chain carries TRBV7-9 and TRBJ2-5; 8 bases align to TRBD1. This CDR3 spans 15 amino acids. Trimming took 5 bases from V and 6 from J; bases not matched to a gene: 11. Looked up from germline, CDR1 is SEHNR and CDR2 is FQNEAQ (reference sequence).